One sample yielded the 10 T cell receptor beta chains listed below, sequenced in a study of CD8+ T cells in alopecia areata. Following extraction, RNA underwent reverse transcription to cDNA, which served as the sequencing template. Sequencing was performed with immunoSEQ multiplex PCR; in TCRdb, only in-frame clones are kept and a portion is missing. The table has some 130,000 clones, 45% to 60% seen once. The sample here was CD4+ T cells sorted from blood, taken at week 0. The receptors originated from a human donor with alopecia areata.

The CDR3 DNA reads as TGTGCTAGTGGTCCTGGACTTATAGGGTATGGCTACACCTTC. As protein: CASGPGLIGYGYTF. V gene TRBV12-5 combines with J gene TRBJ1-2, with no clear D. V lost 5 bases and J lost 5, with 15 bases in between. There are 14 residues in the CDR3. The V gene's germline CDR1 is LGHNT and CDR2 FRNRAP.

The gene calls are TRBV6-1 and TRBJ2-5; D perhaps matches TRBD2 (6 bases). CDR1 and CDR2 from the germline V gene are MNHNS and SASEGT. The CDR3 length is 17 residues. Trimming took off 0 bases at V and 1 base at J, with 15 bases between the two ends. DNA of the CDR3: TGTGCCAGCAGTGAAGCAGGCGGCGGGGCCGGCCAAGAGACCCAGTACTTC. It translates to CASSEAGGGAGQETQYF.

The chain combines TRBV4-2 with TRBJ1-6; TRBD1 is a possible D gene (5 bases). This CDR3 has 15 residues. Germline lookup yields CDR1 LGHNA and CDR2 YNFKEQ. V lost 0 bases and J lost 7, with 10 bases in between. CDR3 nucleotide sequence: TGTGCCAGCAGCCAAGAAAGGGGTTACAATTCACCCCTCCACTTT. It translates to CASSQERGYNSPLHF.

The rearrangement joins TRBV5-1 to TRBJ1-2; perhaps TRBD1 as D (6 bases). Germline loops: CDR1 SGHRS, CDR2 YFSETQ. The CDR3 covers 14 residues. The V gene lost 5 bases and the J gene lost 3 bases, with 14 bases spanning the gap. CDR3 coding DNA: TGCGCCAGCAGTGGGGGCACAGTGGACTATGGCTACACCTTC. Its protein product is CASSGGTVDYGYTF.

This clone was seen only a few times. This sequence joins TRBV5-1 and TRBJ2-7, with 7 bases aligning to TRBD1. The CDR3 has 13 amino acids. The J segment lost 2 bases and the V segment lost 5 bases, leaving 4 bases of the junction unmatched. Germline CDR1 and CDR2: SGHRS and YFSETQ. The CDR3, as DNA: TGCGCCAGCAGTTACGACAGGGCCTACGAGCAGTACTTC. It translates to CASSYDRAYEQYF.

The chain recombines TRBV11-2 with TRBJ2-5, with a possible D match to TRBD1 (6 bases). The CDR3 consists of 14 residues. Germline V CDR1 and CDR2: SGHAT, FQNNGV. Trimming stripped 5 bases from V and 1 base from J, with 11 bases between. The CDR3 reads CASSPRTAQETQYF. The DNA of the CDR3 is TGTGCCAGCAGCCCTAGGACAGCCCAAGAGACCCAGTACTTC.

In its sample, this clone was seen a few times. The CDR3 DNA reads TGTGCCAGCAGCTTATTTGTGGGGCGACAAGAGACCCAGTACTTC. Residues: CASSLFVGRQETQYF. The chain carries TRBV7-9 and TRBJ2-5, with a weak D call TRBD1 (5 bases). This CDR3 is 15 amino acids long. Germline-derived CDR1 and CDR2 are SEHNR and FQNEAQ (reference sequence). The germline V and J ends were trimmed by 2 bases and 2 bases, with 12 bases remaining between them.

This CDR3 is CASSSHGGTYEQYF. The CDR3 DNA follows: TGTGCCAGCAGTTCCCACGGGGGAACCTACGAGCAGTACTTC. The chain has TRBV6-5 and TRBJ2-7; maybe TRBD2 (6 bases). V lost 4 bases and J lost 2, with 12 bases in between. Germline V lookup: CDR1 MNHEY, CDR2 SVGAGI. The CDR3 contains 14 residues.

The chain has TRBV5-1 and TRBJ2-3; 9 bases line up with TRBD1. The V and J ends lost 2 bases and 3 bases, in that order; junction bases with no gene match: 4. CDR1 is SGHRS, CDR2 YFSETQ, per germline. This CDR3 spans 15 amino acids. The CDR3 coding sequence is TGCGCCAGCAGCTTCCGGGACAGGGTTACAGATACGCAGTATTTT. Its protein product is CASSFRDRVTDTQYF. Full variable domain (rest looked up from reference TRBV5-1 and TRBJ2-3): KAGVTQTPRYLIKTRGQQVTLSCSPISGHRSVSWYQQTPGQGLQFLFEYFSETQRNKGNFPGRFSGRQFSNSRSEMNVSTLELGDSALYLCASSFRDRVTDTQYFGPGTRLTVL.

The gene calls are TRBV2 and TRBJ1-5, with 8 bases that match TRBD1. The V gene end was trimmed by 2 bases and the J gene end by 7 bases; junction bases not matched to a gene: 7. The CDR3 length is 15 residues. CDR1 and CDR2 (germline): SNHLY, FYNNEI. The DNA for the CDR3 is TGTGCCAGCAGTGAACTCGGACAGGGAGAACAGCCCCAGCATTTT. Encoded protein: CASSELGQGEQPQHF.